These 3 T cell receptor beta chains came from one sample sequenced in a study of T cells in women clearing cervical HPV infection. Clones were sequenced by immunoSEQ multiplex PCR, and TCRdb holds only the in-frame ones, with some missing. Listed are under 30,000 clones; roughly 6.8% falls within the top ten. Sequenced input: blood buffy coat. The receptors shown here come from a woman between 18 and 70 years old with a cervical HPV16 infection that either progressed to CIN3+ or cleared (not recorded which).

Turning to this clone: The read ends 3 residues early relative to the CDR3; the germline J gene fills the gap. This rearrangement joins TRBV20-1 to TRBJ1-5, with no clear D. The CDR3 sequence is 15 residues long. Trimming cost V 0 bases and J 5 bases, with 14 bases left between them. From germline, CDR1 is DFQATT and CDR2 SNEGSKA (reference sequence). The CDR3 DNA, read in part, is TGCAGTGCTAGAGACGACTTTGAAGAGGATCAGCCC. Translating gives CSARDDFEEDQP. The complete CDR3 reads CSARDDFEEDQPQHF.

Notes on this clone: Read sequence stops 3 residues before the CDR3 end, and the germline J gene provides the missing end. This chain links TRBV19 with TRBJ1-4; D call uncertain. Germline CDR1 is LNHDA and CDR2 is SQIVND (reference sequence). This CDR3 has 13 amino acids. V lost 5 bases and J lost 7, with 11 bases in between. CDR3 bases read: TGTGCCAGTAGTTACACGCCGGGTGAAAAA. Translation: CASSYTPGEK. The CDR3 in full is CASSYTPGEKLFF.

As regards this clone: The read ends 3 residues early relative to the CDR3; the germline J gene fills the gap. The chain is built from TRBV12-5 and TRBJ2-2; TRBD2 matches at 9 bases. Looked up from germline, CDR1 is LGHNT and CDR2 is FRNRAP. The V segment lost 2 bases and the J segment 0 bases; nucleotides outside the gene matches: 4. This CDR3 contains 17 residues. Here the CDR3 reads CASGLLVAGANTGELFF. Incomplete CDR3 DNA: TGTGCTAGTGGTTTGTTAGTAGCGGGAGCGAACACCGGGGAG.